The 30 T cell receptor beta chains below all came from one sample that was sequenced in a study of T-cell reconstitution after alpha-beta-depleted transplantation in children. Construction of the TCRbeta library involved unique molecular identifiers. Each CDR3 protein is one row after TCRdb ran MiXCR on the PCR reads. The sample consists of about 510,000 distinct CDR3 sequences, roughly an eighth of them appearing once. The sequencing here drew on PBMCs, mostly from graft donor cells, taken 180 days after TCRalphabeta/CD19-depleted stem cell transplant. The receptors stem from a female patient aged 2-9 years who had a stem cell transplant for aplastic anemia, so the T cells may come from the graft donor.

The V call is TRBV7-9, the J call TRBJ1-2; D may be TRBD1 (6 bases). The germline V and J ends were trimmed by 5 bases and 8 bases, with 18 bases remaining between them. The CDR3 is 14 residues long. Germline CDR1 and CDR2: SEHNR and FQNEAQ (reference sequence). CDR3 sequence reads: CASSREVTGNGYTF. The CDR3, as DNA: TGTGCCAGCAGCCGAGAAGTAACAGGGAACGGCTACACCTTC.

This clonotype was counted a few times. V is TRBV12-3 or TRBV12-4 and J is TRBJ2-1, with D maybe TRBD2 (5 bases). The CDR3 length is 12 residues. Trimming removed 3 bases from V and 9 bases from J, with 9 bases in between. DNA of the CDR3: TGTGCCAGCAGTTTTTTCGAGGGTGAGCAGTTCTTC. Protein product: CASSFFEGEQFF.

The genes are TRBV20-1 and TRBJ2-1; 7 bases match TRBD1. Germline V gene sequence: CDR1 DFQATT, CDR2 SNEGSKA (reference sequence). The V and J ends lost 7 bases and 3 bases, in that order; junction bases with no gene match: 9. The CDR3 has 14 residues. Here the CDR3 reads CSVPDRRYYNEQFF. DNA of the CDR3: TGCAGTGTTCCGGACAGGAGATACTACAATGAGCAGTTCTTC.

The chain has TRBV20-1 and TRBJ1-4; no reliable D call. Germline V lookup: CDR1 DFQATT, CDR2 SNEGSKA (reference sequence). The CDR3 loop spans 15 amino acids. Trimming shortened V by 0 bases and J by 3 bases, and 11 bases separated the two germline ends. The CDR3 spells CSAREGWAANEKLFF. The CDR3 DNA is TGCAGTGCTAGAGAAGGGTGGGCAGCTAATGAAAAACTGTTTTTT.

This clonotype appeared a few times. The CDR3 loop is CASSFAYTDTQYF. CDR3 nucleotide sequence: TGCGCCAGCAGCTTCGCGTACACAGATACGCAGTATTTT. The chain uses TRBV5-1 and TRBJ2-3; D is ambiguous. CDR1 SGHRS and CDR2 YFSETQ come from the germline V gene. V lost 2 bases, J lost 2 bases, and 6 bases lay in between. The CDR3 is 13 residues long.

This clonotype was found a few times. The junction does not match germline at one end; this may be a read error. The chain carries TRBV5-1 and TRBJ2-5, with 8 bases identical to TRBD2. CDR1 is SGHRS and CDR2 is YFSETQ in the germline V gene. This CDR3 comprises 15 residues. This chain's CDR3 is CASTLETSDVETQYF. The CDR3 bases are TGCGCCAGCACCTTGGAGACTAGCGATGTAGAGACCCAGTACTTC.

Ten or more counts support this clonotype. This chain links TRBV11-1 with TRBJ2-1; tentatively, D is TRBD2 (7 bases). CDR3 size: 19 residues. V was clipped by 4 bases and J by 4 bases, with 26 bases between them. The germline gives CDR1 SGHAT, CDR2 FQDESV (reference sequence). The DNA for the CDR3 is TGTGCCAGCAGCTCCTACCCCAGGATTGCGGGGGCCGCTTACAATGAGCAGTTCTTC. It yields the protein CASSSYPRIAGAAYNEQFF.

This sequence joins TRBV11-2 and TRBJ2-7; 13 bases are a match to TRBD2. The germline V gene has CDR1 SGHAT and CDR2 FQNNGV. CDR3 size: 18 residues. V gave up 2 bases and J gave up 4 bases; unmatched junction bases: 11. The CDR3 DNA follows: TGTGCCAGCAGCTTACGGAGTGGTACACTAGCGGGAGGGTACGAGCAGTACGTC. Translated, it gives CASSLRSGTLAGGYEQYV.

This clonotype occurred many times. The rearrangement uses TRBV5-1 and TRBJ2-1, with TRBD2 matching 13 bases. Germline values: CDR1 SGHRS, CDR2 YFSETQ. The J segment lost 9 bases and the V segment lost 4 bases, leaving 7 bases of the junction unmatched. CDR3 length equals 15 residues. CDR3: CASSDGLAGAGEQFF. The DNA for the CDR3 is TGCGCCAGCAGCGACGGACTAGCGGGAGCCGGTGAGCAGTTCTTC.

This clonotype was found many times. The V and J genes are TRBV12-3 or TRBV12-4 and TRBJ2-1; D is possibly TRBD1 (7 bases). This CDR3 region has 14 residues. The ends were cut back, 8 bases at V and 2 bases at J, with 13 bases in the middle. In DNA, the CDR3 is TGTGCCAGCGCGGGACAGATACCCTACAATGAGCAGTTCTTC. This translates into CASAGQIPYNEQFF.

This clonotype has more than one count but fewer than ten. The V call is TRBV7-2, the J call TRBJ2-1; perhaps TRBD1 as D (6 bases). Germline V gives CDR1 SGHTA, CDR2 FQGNSA. The CDR3 loop spans 15 amino acids. Trimming removed 6 bases from V and 2 bases from J, with 14 bases in between. CDR3 nucleotides: TGTGCCAGCAGACAGGGCGCTTTCACCTACAATGAGCAGTTCTTC. As protein: CASRQGAFTYNEQFF. The full variable domain, in which reference TRBV7-2 and TRBJ2-1 provide the parts outside the CDR3, is GAGVSQSPSNKVTEKGKDVELRCDPISGHTALYWYRQSLGQGLEFLIYFQGNSAPDKSGLPSDRFSAERTGGSVSTLTIQRTQQEDSAVYLCASRQGAFTYNEQFFGPGTRLTVL.

J is TRBJ1-5 and V is TRBV6-2 or TRBV6-3, with 9 bases aligning to TRBD1. V gave up 6 bases and J gave up 7 bases; unmatched junction bases: 13. CDR1 is MNHEY and CDR2 is SVGEGT in the germline V gene. This CDR3 spans 16 amino acids. This CDR3 is CASSRQGVLAEQPQHF. CDR3 DNA: TGTGCCAGCAGCCGACAGGGGGTCTTGGCTGAGCAGCCCCAGCATTTT.

This clonotype has only a few counts. The CDR3 sequence: CSARDPTGGLPSYGYTF. The CDR3 nucleotides read TGCAGTGCTAGAGATCCAACAGGGGGCCTTCCGTCCTATGGCTACACCTTC. The rearrangement uses TRBV20-1 and TRBJ1-2, with 9 bases that match TRBD1. Trimming removed 0 bases from V and 4 bases from J; junction bases left unmatched: 12. Germline V gene data show CDR1 as DFQATT and CDR2 as SNEGSKA (reference sequence). CDR3 length: 17 residues.

V gene TRBV5-1 combines with J gene TRBJ2-7, with D perhaps TRBD1 (6 bases). Trimming cost V 2 bases and J 6 bases, with 15 bases left between them. The CDR3 runs 14 residues. The germline V gene encodes CDR1 SGHRS and CDR2 YFSETQ. This CDR3 reads CASSLTGSLVEQYF. The CDR3 DNA sequence: TGCGCCAGCAGCTTAACAGGGAGTCTGGTCGAGCAGTACTTC.

This clonotype was seen repeatedly, ten times or more. The chain links TRBV7-9 to TRBJ2-7; no firm D call. Trimming stripped 5 bases from V and 0 bases from J, with 8 bases between. The CDR3 is made up of 13 amino acids. The germline CDR1 and CDR2 sequences are SEHNR and FQNEAQ (reference sequence). The DNA for the CDR3 is TGTGCCAGCAGCCCCGAGAGCTCCTACGAGCAGTACGTC. This gives the protein CASSPESSYEQYV.

The chain is built from TRBV5-4 and TRBJ2-7; 7 nucleotides line up with TRBD1. Germline-derived CDR1 and CDR2 are SGHNT and YYREEE (reference sequence). The CDR3 sequence is 15 residues long. The trim removed 4 bases at V and 0 bases at J, leaving 7 bases unmatched. CDR3 sequence (DNA): TGTGCCAGCAGCCCAGGGGGTTACAGCTCCTACGAGCAGTACTTC. It translates to CASSPGGYSSYEQYF.

V usage is TRBV6-1 and J usage is TRBJ2-3; possibly TRBD2 for D (6 bases). In germline, CDR1 is MNHNS, CDR2 SASEGT. The V and J ends lost 5 bases and 7 bases respectively, with 16 bases between them. CDR3 length: 14 amino acids. The CDR3 sequence: CASSLRLGPNTQYF. The CDR3 DNA is TGTGCCAGCAGTCTTCGACTAGGCCCAAATACGCAGTATTTT.

This clonotype was observed a handful of times. The chain carries TRBV7-7 and TRBJ2-7; TRBD1 aligns across 8 bases. This CDR3 has 15 amino acids. The junction had 7 bases not matched to a gene; V was cut back by 4 bases and J by 2 bases. In germline, CDR1 is SSHAT, CDR2 FNYEAQ (reference sequence). The CDR3 DNA reads as TGTGCCAGCAGCTCTGGACAGGGCCTTGCCTACGAGCAGTACTTC. Amino acid sequence: CASSSGQGLAYEQYF.

This chain joins TRBV18 and TRBJ2-3, with a tentative D call TRBD2 (5 bases). V lost 5 bases and J lost 6, with 15 bases in between. The CDR3 totals 14 residues. The germline gives CDR1 KGHSH, CDR2 LQKENI. The chain's CDR3 is CASSSGLGLDTQYF. CDR3 nucleotide sequence: TGTGCCAGCTCATCCGGGTTAGGACTGGATACGCAGTATTTT.

This chain links TRBV12-3 or TRBV12-4 with TRBJ2-3; D remains ambiguous. Deletions cut 6 bases from V and 2 bases from J, with 12 bases between. The CDR3 is 14 residues long. In nucleotides, the CDR3 is TGTGCCAGCAGACCCCCGGACGCCACAGATACGCAGTATTTT. Translated, it gives CASRPPDATDTQYF.

A few counts support this clonotype. V and J are TRBV9 and TRBJ2-1, with 8 bases matching TRBD2. Unmatched junction bases numbered 5, after V lost 5 bases and J lost 1 base. In germline, CDR1 is SGDLS, CDR2 YYNGEE. The CDR3 runs 15 residues. The CDR3 nucleotides are TGTGCCAGCAGTGATGGACTAGCTTCCTACAATGAGCAGTTCTTC. It yields the protein CASSDGLASYNEQFF.

This chain links TRBV19 with TRBJ1-6; 10 bases match TRBD1. The ends lost 6 bases at V and 8 bases at J; junction bases unmatched: 4. The germline V gene has CDR1 LNHDA and CDR2 SQIVND (reference sequence). The CDR3 sequence is 14 residues long. In DNA, the CDR3 is TGTGCCAGTAGCATGGACAGGGGGGATTCACCCCTCCACTTT. Protein product: CASSMDRGDSPLHF. Supplemented by reference TRBV19 and TRBJ1-6, the full variable domain reads DGGITQSPKYLFRKEGQNVTLSCEQNLNHDAMYWYRQDPGQGLRLIYYSQIVNDFQKGDIAEGYSVSREKKESFPLTVTSAQKNPTAFYLCASSMDRGDSPLHFGNGTRLTVT.

The chain is built from TRBV29-1 and TRBJ1-4; 9 bases are shared with TRBD1. V lost 7 bases to trimming and J lost 8 bases; unmatched junction nucleotides: 5. Germline assignment: CDR1 SQVTM and CDR2 ANQGSEA. The CDR3 spans 12 residues. The chain's CDR3 is CSARGQGEKLFF. In nucleotides, the CDR3 is TGCAGCGCAAGAGGACAGGGGGAAAAACTGTTTTTT.

A few counts support this clonotype. V and J are TRBV12-3 or TRBV12-4 and TRBJ2-7, with D uncertain. V lost 3 bases, J lost 5 bases, and 11 bases lay in between. The CDR3 sequence is 13 residues long. The CDR3 sequence is CASSFSGPNEQYV. For the CDR3, the DNA is TGTGCCAGCAGTTTCTCTGGCCCTAACGAGCAGTACGTC.

V usage is TRBV18 and J usage is TRBJ2-1; unclear D gene. Germline V gene data show CDR1 as KGHSH and CDR2 as LQKENI. The CDR3 consists of 16 residues. Trimming removed 2 bases from V and 1 base from J, with 12 bases in between. CDR3 sequence reads: CASSPKAPESYNEQFF. The CDR3 coding sequence is TGTGCCAGCTCACCAAAAGCGCCGGAGTCCTACAATGAGCAGTTCTTC.

This clonotype has only a few counts. The chain carries TRBV6-1 and TRBJ1-4; 7 bases fit TRBD1. The CDR3 consists of 14 residues. Germline V gene lookup returns CDR1 MNHNS and CDR2 SASEGT. The ends lost 8 bases at V and 8 bases at J; junction bases unmatched: 11. In DNA, the CDR3 is TGTGCCAGCGCATTTCGCTCAGGGGGAGAAAAACTGTTTTTT. It encodes CASAFRSGGEKLFF.

The DNA for the CDR3 is TGTGCCAGCAGCCCACCAGGCGGCAGGGTGAGGGATGAGCAGTTCTTC. Its protein product is CASSPPGGRVRDEQFF. The J gene is TRBJ2-1, the V gene TRBV7-9; either TRBD1 or TRBD2 may fit D (5 bases each). Germline V lookup: CDR1 SEHNR, CDR2 FQNEAQ (reference sequence). CDR3 length: 16 amino acids. Trimming took off 5 bases at V and 8 bases at J, with 22 bases between the two ends.

V usage is TRBV5-1 and J usage is TRBJ1-1, with D unresolved. CDR3 length: 15 residues. V was cut by 0 bases and J by 3 bases, with 12 bases left in between. Germline lookup yields CDR1 SGHRS and CDR2 YFSETQ. In DNA form, the CDR3 reads TGCGCCAGCAGCTTGGCATGGAAGGAGGACACTGAAGCTTTCTTT. Encoded protein: CASSLAWKEDTEAFF.

This clonotype appeared a few times. This chain links TRBV28 with TRBJ1-2, with 9 bases fitting TRBD1. The CDR3 consists of 13 residues. J lost 7 bases, V lost 5 bases, and 5 bases had no gene match. Germline V CDR1 and CDR2: MDHEN, SYDVKM. In DNA form, the CDR3 reads TGTGCCAGCAGTCGGACAGGGGACGGTGGCTACACCTTC. This codes for CASSRTGDGGYTF.

A remark on this clonotype: Germline is not matched at one junction end, which may reflect a read error. The J gene is TRBJ1-6, the V gene TRBV12-3 or TRBV12-4, with 8 bases identical to TRBD1. There are 14 residues in the CDR3. Here the CDR3 reads CANSSDRDQQPLHF. CDR3 nucleotides: TGTGCCAACAGTTCGGACAGGGACCAACAGCCCCTCCACTTT.